A selection of T cell receptor beta chains follows, all from one sample in a study of OX40 agonist ivuxolimab in advanced cancers. Assay: immunoSEQ multiplex PCR; the TCRdb copy retains only in-frame clones and omits some. The sample shows about 79,000 clones, approximately 86% of them seen only once. Here the sequenced sample was CD4+ or CD8+ T cells sorted from blood, taken in a trial of the OX40 agonist ivuxolimab. These receptors were obtained from an adult with an advanced solid tumor such as melanoma, head and neck, liver or kidney cancer. Each CDR3 is given with its conserved first and last residue. Each record gives: clone size, V gene, D gene, J gene, CDR3 DNA, CDR3 protein. D genes are given only for firm matches. Size tells how often a clone was seen (once, few, many) or the class of an expanded clone, and some rows leave it out.

>-|TRBV5-3|TRBD2|TRBJ2-1
TGTGCCAGAAGCTTGGGGAGGACTAGCGGGAGCGATGAGCAGTTCTTC
CARSLGRTSGSDEQFF
>-|TRBV15|-|TRBJ1-6
TGTGCCACCAGCCAGGGCTATCTACGGACAGTCGTTAATTCACCCCTCCACTTT
CATSQGYLRTVVNSPLHF
>-|TRBV27|-|TRBJ2-6
TGTGCCAGCAGTTCTGTCCCCTCTGGGGCCAACGTCCTGACTTTC
CASSSVPSGANVLTF
>-|TRBV28|-|TRBJ2-2
TGTGCCAGCAACCCCCTGTTAGCAAAAAACACCGGGGAGCTGTTTTTT
CASNPLLAKNTGELFF
>-|TRBV7-9|-|TRBJ2-7
TGTGCCAGCAGCTTCGGACAGCTACCCTACGAGCAGTACTTC
CASSFGQLPYEQYF
>once|TRBV28|-|TRBJ1-6
TGTGCCAGCAGTTTCCGGGGTTCACCCCTCCACTTT
CASSFRGSPLHF
>-|TRBV5-1|TRBD2|TRBJ2-2
TGCGCCAGCAGCGAGGGACTAGCCCTTCTGTCCGGGGAGCTGTTTTTT
CASSEGLALLSGELFF
>-|TRBV7-7|-|TRBJ2-2
TGTGCTAGCAGCTCGACACGAACCGGGGAGCTGTTTTTT
CASSSTRTGELFF
>-|TRBV4-1|TRBD2|TRBJ2-1
TGCGCCAGCAGCACTAGCGGAGCATACAATGAGCAGTTCTTC
CASSTSGAYNEQFF
>-|TRBV30|TRBD2|TRBJ2-3
TGTGCCTGGAGTATACTAGCGGGGACAGATACGCAGTATTTT
CAWSILAGTDTQYF
>-|TRBV29-1|-|TRBJ2-1
TGCAGCGTTAGGACAACCTACAATGAGCAGTTCTTC
CSVRTTYNEQFF
>-|TRBV28|-|TRBJ2-7
TGTGCCAGCAGCCGCAGCCCGGGCTACGACGAGCAGTACTTC
CASSRSPGYDEQYF
>once|TRBV4-1|TRBD2|TRBJ2-7
TGCGCCAGCAGCCAAGATTATTCCGGGACTACTGGCTTCTACGAGCAGTACTTC
CASSQDYSGTTGFYEQYF
>-|TRBV30|-|TRBJ2-5
TGTGCCTGGAGTGAATCGGGGTCGGAGACCCAGTACTTC
CAWSESGSETQYF
>-|TRBV5-8|TRBD2|TRBJ2-7
TGTGCCAGCAGCTTGGGACTAGCAGATTACGAGCAGTACTTC
CASSLGLADYEQYF
>-|TRBV5-6|-|TRBJ2-3
TGTGCCAGCATCAAGAGTGGGGTAGCAGGGGGGACAGATACGCAGTATTTT
CASIKSGVAGGTDTQYF
>-|TRBV7-2|-|TRBJ2-5
TGTGCCAGCAGGTTGACAGGAGTCCAAGAGACCCAGTACTTC
CASRLTGVQETQYF
>-|TRBV6-1|-|TRBJ1-4
TGTGCCAGCAAAGATAGGTGGGGTGAAAAACTGTTTTTT
CASKDRWGEKLFF
>-|TRBV5-1|-|TRBJ2-7
TGCGCCAGCTCAGTCGTCCAGGGGAACGAGCAGTACTTC
CASSVVQGNEQYF
>-|TRBV2|-|TRBJ1-3
TGTGCCAACCTCGGGAGAGGCCCAGGCTCTGGAAACACCATATATTTT
CANLGRGPGSGNTIYF
>once|TRBV7-2|-|TRBJ2-3
TGTGCCAGCACCCCTGGCACAGATACGCAGTATTTT
CASTPGTDTQYF
>-|TRBV5-4|-|TRBJ2-1
TGTGCCAGCAGCTTGTCTGTCTCCCTCCCTGAGCAGTTCTTC
CASSLSVSLPEQFF
>-|TRBV5-4|-|TRBJ1-5
TGTGCCAGCAGCTCGTCTCCCGACAGGAGGCAGCCCCAGCATTTT
CASSSSPDRRQPQHF
>-|TRBV5-1|-|TRBJ2-4
TGCGCCAGCAGCTTGACAGGGCTAGCCAAAAACATTCAGTACTTC
CASSLTGLAKNIQYF
>-|TRBV28|TRBD2|TRBJ2-7
TGTGCCAGCAGTTTTTCCGCGGGAGCTCGAAACGAGCAGTACTTC
CASSFSAGARNEQYF
>-|TRBV4-1|-|TRBJ2-7
TGCGCCAGCAGCCAAGGGCGGGACAGCTCCTACGAGCAGTACTTC
CASSQGRDSSYEQYF
>-|TRBV9|-|TRBJ1-2
TGTGCCAGCAGCGACCGGGACAACAAACTGGCCTTC
CASSDRDNKLAF
>-|TRBV7-3|TRBD2|TRBJ2-3
TGTGCCAGCAGCTCAACGGGACTAGCGGGGCAACGGGGCACAGATACGCAGTATTTT
CASSSTGLAGQRGTDTQYF
>-|TRBV5-1|TRBD2|TRBJ2-3
TGCGCCAGCAGCTTGGTCGCGGGAGCAAGCACAGATACGCAGTATTTT
CASSLVAGASTDTQYF
>-|TRBV7-9|TRBD2|TRBJ2-7
TGTGCCAGCAGCATTCGGACTAGCGGGAGGGTTGAGCAGTACTTC
CASSIRTSGRVEQYF
>-|TRBV28|TRBD2|TRBJ2-7
TGTGCCAGCAGCTATAGCGGGAGCCTCTCCTACGAGCAGCACTTC
CASSYSGSLSYEQHF
>-|TRBV7-8|TRBD2|TRBJ2-1
TGTGCCAGCAGCCCCTCCTGGCTAGCGGGAGCCTATGAGCAGTTCTTC
CASSPSWLAGAYEQFF
>-|TRBV5-8|TRBD1|TRBJ2-3
TGTGCCAGCAGCCGGGACAGGGGAGGGGGCACAGATACGCAGTATTTT
CASSRDRGGGTDTQYF
>-|TRBV28|-|TRBJ2-3
TGTGCCAGCAGTTTCCAGAGAAGCACAGATACGCAGTATTTT
CASSFQRSTDTQYF
>-|TRBV7-8|TRBD2|TRBJ2-3
TGTGCCAGCATGCGGACCCCCACCCCCGGACTAGCGGGAGATACGCAGTATTTT
CASMRTPTPGLAGDTQYF
>few|TRBV27|-|TRBJ1-2
TGTGCCAGCAGTTTAGACGGAGGAGCACCCTTCGTCTCTGTAGCCTTC
CASSLDGGAPFVSVAF
>-|TRBV5-8|-|TRBJ1-5
TGTGCCAGCAGCTTGGGACGGGACAATCAGCCCCAGCATTTT
CASSLGRDNQPQHF
>-|TRBV27|TRBD1|TRBJ2-2
TGTGCCAGCAGTTTCCTCGGGACAGAAGCCGGGGAGCTGTTTTTT
CASSFLGTEAGELFF
>few|TRBV5-1|TRBD1|TRBJ2-1
TGCGCCAGCAGCCCCCAGGGGGCGCCGAGTGAGCAGTTCTTC
CASSPQGAPSEQFF
>-|TRBV7-9|-|TRBJ2-7
TGTGCCAGCAGCCCAACATTAACGAGCTACGAGCAGTACTTC
CASSPTLTSYEQYF
>few|TRBV6-1|-|TRBJ2-7
TGTGCCAGCCCTGGGCCTCGCTACGAGCAGTACTTC
CASPGPRYEQYF
>-|TRBV7-3|-|TRBJ2-2
TGTGCCAGCAGCTTTGGAGCGGACACCGGGGAGCTGTTTTTT
CASSFGADTGELFF
>-|TRBV5-1|-|TRBJ2-3
TGCGCCAGCAGCTTATTGGGGGGCCCAGCAGATACGCAGTATTTT
CASSLLGGPADTQYF
>-|TRBV5-4|TRBD1|TRBJ1-2
TGTGCCAGCAGCCGTCCCGGGACAGGGGGCGGTGGCTACACCTTC
CASSRPGTGGGGYTF
>-|TRBV9|-|TRBJ2-3
TGTGCCAGCAGCGCCCAACCGACGGTGGCTACGCAGTATTTT
CASSAQPTVATQYF
>-|TRBV19|TRBD1|TRBJ2-5
TGTGCCAGTAGTATCTTTGACAGGGGAGAGACCCAGTACTTC
CASSIFDRGETQYF
>-|TRBV18|-|TRBJ2-1
TGTGCCAGCTCACCACAAGTAGGCGACATCGGAAGTTTCTACAATGAGCAGTTCTTC
CASSPQVGDIGSFYNEQFF
>-|TRBV4-3|-|TRBJ2-7
TGCGCCAGCAGCCAAGATGGGGACTCTTACGAGCAGTACTTC
CASSQDGDSYEQYF
>-|TRBV2|TRBD2|TRBJ2-2
TGTGCCAGCAGTGAAGAGCGGGAGGGCACCGGGGAGCTGTTTTTT
CASSEEREGTGELFF
>few|TRBV5-6|-|TRBJ2-6
TGTGCCAGCAGCCCGGGGGTGACTGGGGCCAACGTCCTGACTTTC
CASSPGVTGANVLTF
>-|TRBV28|TRBD1|TRBJ2-6
TGTGCCAGCAGTTTGGGACAGGGGACCTCTGGGGCCAACGTCCTGACTTTC
CASSLGQGTSGANVLTF
>once|TRBV27|TRBD1|TRBJ1-3
TGTGCCAGCAGGGACAGGTCTGGAAACACCATATATTTT
CASRDRSGNTIYF
>-|TRBV7-2|-|TRBJ2-7
TGTGCCAGCAGCTTAAGTTGGAACGAGCAGTACTTC
CASSLSWNEQYF